This T cell receptor (beta chain) comes out of a study of blood T cell repertoires in COVID-19. On the study more broadly: Sources were T cells, B-cell-depleted T cells, or PBMCs; the material itself was cDNA or gDNA.

Per the original methods: Estimates of nucleated cell counts were drawn from the amplification of reference gene primers. Method: immunoSEQ multiplex PCR; TCRdb's copy keeps in-frame clones and lacks some. That table is the source of V, J and clone size, and D and trimming were worked out from the DNA. The profile covers a few hundred thousand clones, with nearly 90% appearing a single time and roughly 0.8% taken by the ten largest. CDR1 is GTSNPN, CDR2 SVGIG, per germline (reference sequence). The CDR3 loop spans 13 amino acids. With V trimmed by 6 bases and J by 3 bases, 6 bases remained unmatched.

V is TRBV30 and J is TRBJ2-7, with TRBD2 identical over 9 bases. The sequenced sample was peripheral blood. The TCR comes from a woman aged 25 to 39 with acute or convalescent COVID-19. The CDR3 nucleotides read TGTGCCTGCCAGCCTAGCGGGAACTACGAGCAGTACTTC. This translates into CACQPSGNYEQYF.